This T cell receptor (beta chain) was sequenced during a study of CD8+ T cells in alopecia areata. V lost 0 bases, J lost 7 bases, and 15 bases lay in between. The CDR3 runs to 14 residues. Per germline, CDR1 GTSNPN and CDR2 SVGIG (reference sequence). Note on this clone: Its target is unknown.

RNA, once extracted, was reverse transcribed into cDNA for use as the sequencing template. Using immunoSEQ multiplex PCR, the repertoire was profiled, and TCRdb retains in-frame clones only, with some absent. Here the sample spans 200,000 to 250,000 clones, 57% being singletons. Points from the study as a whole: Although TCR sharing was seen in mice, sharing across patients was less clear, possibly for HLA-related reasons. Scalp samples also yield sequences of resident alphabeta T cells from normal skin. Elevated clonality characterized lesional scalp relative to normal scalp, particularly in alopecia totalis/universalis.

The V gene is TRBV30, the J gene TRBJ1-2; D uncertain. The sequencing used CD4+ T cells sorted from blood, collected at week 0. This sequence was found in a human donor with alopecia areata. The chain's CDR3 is CAWSVKSPVGGYTF. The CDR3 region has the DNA TGTGCCTGGAGTGTAAAGTCCCCGGTGGGTGGCTACACCTTC.